This T cell receptor beta chain was captured by sequencing in a study of PD-1 blockade in classical Hodgkin lymphoma. The CDR3 contains 12 residues. The germline V and J ends were trimmed by 7 bases and 3 bases, with 9 bases remaining between them. Germline assignment: CDR1 SNHLY and CDR2 FYNNEI. Patients all relapsed after autologous stem cell transplantation, and there was variation in brentuximab vedotin exposure. TCRdb's table, derived via immunoSEQ multiplex PCR, lists solely in-frame clones and lacks some. The data hold thousands of clones, with around 80% observed a single time. This chain links TRBV2 with TRBJ1-1, with a weak D call TRBD1 (5 bases). Here the sequenced sample was peripheral blood mononuclear cells (PBMCs), taken at baseline. The origin of this receptor is a human donor with classical Hodgkin lymphoma. CDR3 DNA sequence: TGTGCCAGCAATTGGGGCTACACTGAAGCTTTCTTT. Amino acid sequence: CASNWGYTEAFF.